This is a list of T cell receptor beta chains from one sample in a study of T cell responses to AZD1222 COVID-19 vaccine. Clones were read by immunoSEQ multiplex PCR, and TCRdb kept only the in-frame ones, dropping some. Altogether about 140,000 clones are present, over 85% being singletons, with the ten largest covering more than 0.85%. The specimen was peripheral blood, collected on day 0 of MenACWY control vaccination. Source of these receptors: an adult in good health. The CDR3 runs from the conserved cysteine through the conserved F or W. The D gene is left open where the match is weak. Not all rows give a size; the values are once, few, many and, for expanded clones, a class.

j_call: TRBJ2-3; clone_size: .; v_call: TRBV7-3; d_call: TRBD2; cdr3_aa: CASSLTGREADTQYF; cdr3_nt: TGTGCCAGCAGCTTAACCGGGAGGGAGGCAGATACGCAGTATTTT
j_call: TRBJ2-7; clone_size: .; v_call: TRBV5-6; d_call: .; cdr3_aa: CASSLGGYEQYF; cdr3_nt: TGTGCCAGCAGCTTGGGAGGCTACGAGCAGTACTTC
j_call: TRBJ1-1; clone_size: once; v_call: TRBV5-4; d_call: .; cdr3_aa: CASSSQQGFTEAFF; cdr3_nt: TGTGCCAGCAGCTCACAGCAGGGGTTCACTGAAGCTTTCTTT
j_call: TRBJ2-2; clone_size: .; v_call: TRBV24-1; d_call: TRBD1; cdr3_aa: CATSDFLTRTGGTNTGELFF; cdr3_nt: TGTGCCACCAGTGATTTCCTAACCCGGACAGGGGGAACGAACACCGGGGAGCTGTTTTTT
j_call: TRBJ1-2; clone_size: .; v_call: TRBV4-3; d_call: .; cdr3_aa: CASSQDSYSNYGYTF; cdr3_nt: TGCGCCAGCAGCCAAGATTCGTACAGTAACTATGGCTACACCTTC
j_call: TRBJ2-7; clone_size: .; v_call: TRBV19; d_call: .; cdr3_aa: CAREKGGTYEQYF; cdr3_nt: TGTGCCAGGGAAAAAGGGGGGACCTACGAGCAGTACTTC
j_call: TRBJ2-1; clone_size: .; v_call: TRBV25-1; d_call: TRBD1; cdr3_aa: CASTRGLWNEQFF; cdr3_nt: TGTGCCAGCACCAGGGGGCTATGGAATGAGCAGTTCTTC
j_call: TRBJ1-1; clone_size: .; v_call: TRBV2; d_call: .; cdr3_aa: CATHGQNTEAFF; cdr3_nt: TGTGCCACCCACGGACAGAACACTGAAGCTTTCTTT
j_call: TRBJ2-1; clone_size: once; v_call: TRBV18; d_call: .; cdr3_aa: CASSPPSSNEQFF; cdr3_nt: TGTGCCAGCTCACCACCAAGTTCCAATGAGCAGTTCTTC
j_call: TRBJ1-5; clone_size: .; v_call: TRBV7-9; d_call: .; cdr3_aa: CASSSYNQPQHF; cdr3_nt: TGTGCCAGCAGCTCCTATAATCAGCCCCAGCATTTT
j_call: TRBJ1-1; clone_size: .; v_call: TRBV28; d_call: .; cdr3_aa: CAIRGVYVAFF; cdr3_nt: TGTGCCATAAGAGGGGTGTACGTAGCTTTCTTT
j_call: TRBJ1-2; clone_size: .; v_call: TRBV2; d_call: .; cdr3_aa: CASSEDRYGYTF; cdr3_nt: TGTGCCAGCAGCGAAGACAGATATGGCTACACCTTC
j_call: TRBJ2-7; clone_size: .; v_call: TRBV5-1; d_call: .; cdr3_aa: CASREDSYEQYF; cdr3_nt: TGCGCCAGCAGGGAGGATTCCTACGAGCAGTACTTC
j_call: TRBJ1-2; clone_size: .; v_call: TRBV6-1; d_call: .; cdr3_aa: CASSDYYGYTF; cdr3_nt: TGTGCCAGCAGTGATTACTATGGCTACACCTTC
j_call: TRBJ1-6; clone_size: .; v_call: TRBV19; d_call: .; cdr3_aa: CASGDNSPLHF; cdr3_nt: TGTGCCAGTGGTGATAATTCACCCCTCCACTTT
j_call: TRBJ1-6; clone_size: .; v_call: TRBV7-8; d_call: TRBD1; cdr3_aa: CASSFQGESPLHF; cdr3_nt: TGTGCCAGCAGCTTCCAGGGGGAATCACCCCTCCACTTT
j_call: TRBJ2-5; clone_size: .; v_call: TRBV5-4; d_call: .; cdr3_aa: CASSLESGWKEETQYF; cdr3_nt: TGTGCCAGCAGCTTGGAGTCTGGGTGGAAGGAAGAGACCCAGTACTTC
j_call: TRBJ2-1; clone_size: .; v_call: TRBV18; d_call: TRBD2; cdr3_aa: CASSPGGSRYEQFF; cdr3_nt: TGTGCCAGCTCACCGGGAGGGAGTAGGTATGAGCAGTTCTTC
j_call: TRBJ2-1; clone_size: .; v_call: TRBV12-5; d_call: .; cdr3_aa: CASGLPGGSYNEQFF; cdr3_nt: TGTGCTAGTGGTTTGCCAGGAGGTTCTTACAATGAGCAGTTCTTC
j_call: TRBJ1-6; clone_size: .; v_call: TRBV2; d_call: TRBD1; cdr3_aa: CASSEDRVETSPLHF; cdr3_nt: TGTGCCAGCAGCGAAGACAGGGTCGAGACTTCACCCCTCCACTTT
j_call: TRBJ2-7; clone_size: .; v_call: TRBV14; d_call: .; cdr3_aa: CASSQDGDSYEQYF; cdr3_nt: TGTGCCAGCAGCCAAGATGGGGATAGCTACGAGCAGTACTTC
j_call: TRBJ1-1; clone_size: .; v_call: TRBV7-3; d_call: .; cdr3_aa: CASSLRPTDREAFF; cdr3_nt: TGTGCCAGCAGCTTAAGACCTACAGACAGGGAAGCTTTCTTT
j_call: TRBJ1-1; clone_size: .; v_call: TRBV13; d_call: .; cdr3_aa: CASSLVGGGTEAFF; cdr3_nt: TGTGCCAGCAGCTTAGTGGGGGGAGGAACTGAAGCTTTCTTT
j_call: TRBJ1-2; clone_size: .; v_call: TRBV25-1; d_call: .; cdr3_aa: CASSELSGYGYTF; cdr3_nt: TGTGCCAGCAGTGAATTATCAGGTTACGGCTACACCTTC
j_call: TRBJ1-6; clone_size: .; v_call: TRBV5-6; d_call: .; cdr3_aa: CASSFQSGLAEGSPLHF; cdr3_nt: TGTGCCAGCAGCTTTCAGTCGGGTCTGGCGGAGGGTTCACCCCTCCACTTT
j_call: TRBJ2-4; clone_size: .; v_call: TRBV9; d_call: .; cdr3_aa: CASARAGTEKNIQYF; cdr3_nt: TGTGCCAGCGCGAGGGCGGGGACAGAAAAAAACATTCAGTACTTC
j_call: TRBJ1-5; clone_size: few; v_call: TRBV19; d_call: .; cdr3_aa: CASSRTGFSNQPQHF; cdr3_nt: TGTGCCAGTAGTAGGACGGGATTTAGCAATCAGCCCCAGCATTTT
j_call: TRBJ1-2; clone_size: .; v_call: TRBV7-2; d_call: .; cdr3_aa: CASSSRFQGYGYTF; cdr3_nt: TGTGCCAGCAGCTCTCGGTTCCAGGGGTATGGCTACACCTTC
j_call: TRBJ1-1; clone_size: .; v_call: TRBV29-1; d_call: TRBD1; cdr3_aa: CSGGTGGFQRKAFF; cdr3_nt: TGCAGCGGTGGGACAGGAGGATTTCAGAGGAAAGCTTTCTTT
j_call: TRBJ1-3; clone_size: .; v_call: TRBV28; d_call: TRBD1; cdr3_aa: CASSSNRGWRNTIYF; cdr3_nt: TGTGCCAGCAGTTCCAACAGGGGGTGGAGGAACACCATATATTTT
j_call: TRBJ1-3; clone_size: .; v_call: TRBV7-9; d_call: .; cdr3_aa: CASSNSGSGNTIYF; cdr3_nt: TGTGCCAGCAGCAACAGCGGCTCTGGAAACACCATATATTTT